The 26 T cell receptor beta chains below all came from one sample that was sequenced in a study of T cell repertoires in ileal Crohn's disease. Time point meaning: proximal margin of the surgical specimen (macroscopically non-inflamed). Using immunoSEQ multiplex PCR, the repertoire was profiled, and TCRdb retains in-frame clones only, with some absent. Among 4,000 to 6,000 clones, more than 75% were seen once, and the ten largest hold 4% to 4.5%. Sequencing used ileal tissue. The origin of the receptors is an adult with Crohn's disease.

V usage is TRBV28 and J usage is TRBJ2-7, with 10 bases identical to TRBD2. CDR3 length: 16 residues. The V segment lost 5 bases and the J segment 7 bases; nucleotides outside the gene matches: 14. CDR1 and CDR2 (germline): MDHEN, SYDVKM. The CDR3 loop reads CASSIAGGGRGWEQYF. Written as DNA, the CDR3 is TGTGCCAGCAGTATAGCGGGAGGCGGCAGGGGGTGGGAGCAGTACTTC.

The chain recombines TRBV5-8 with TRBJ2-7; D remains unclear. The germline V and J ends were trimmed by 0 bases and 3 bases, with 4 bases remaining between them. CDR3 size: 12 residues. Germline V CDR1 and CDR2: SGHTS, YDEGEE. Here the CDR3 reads CASSLGLYEQYF. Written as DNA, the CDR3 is TGTGCCAGCAGCTTGGGGCTCTACGAGCAGTACTTC.

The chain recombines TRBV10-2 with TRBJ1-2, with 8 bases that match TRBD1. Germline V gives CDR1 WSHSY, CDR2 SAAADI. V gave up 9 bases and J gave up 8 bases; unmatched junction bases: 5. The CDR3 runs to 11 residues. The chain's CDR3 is CARTGEGGYTF. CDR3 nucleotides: TGCGCCAGGACAGGGGAGGGCGGCTACACCTTC.

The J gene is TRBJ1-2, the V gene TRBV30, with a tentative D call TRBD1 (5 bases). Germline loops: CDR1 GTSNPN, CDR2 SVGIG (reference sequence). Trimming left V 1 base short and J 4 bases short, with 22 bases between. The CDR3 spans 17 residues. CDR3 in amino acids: CAWSAGPVAAAAYGYTF. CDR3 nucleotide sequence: TGTGCCTGGAGTGCGGGGCCTGTCGCAGCAGCGGCCTATGGCTACACCTTC.

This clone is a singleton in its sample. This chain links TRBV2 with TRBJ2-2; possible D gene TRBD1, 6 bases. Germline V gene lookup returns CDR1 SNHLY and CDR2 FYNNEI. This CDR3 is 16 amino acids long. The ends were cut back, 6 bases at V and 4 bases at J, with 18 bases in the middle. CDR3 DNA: TGTGCCAGCAGCACATCCGGACAGTTGGGCACCGGGGAGCTGTTTTTT. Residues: CASSTSGQLGTGELFF.

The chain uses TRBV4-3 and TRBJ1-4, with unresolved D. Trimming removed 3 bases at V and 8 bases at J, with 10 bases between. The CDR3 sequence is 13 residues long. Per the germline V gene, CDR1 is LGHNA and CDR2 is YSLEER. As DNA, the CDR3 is TGCGCCAGCAGCCAGAACACGGGGGAAAAACTGTTTTTT. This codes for CASSQNTGEKLFF.

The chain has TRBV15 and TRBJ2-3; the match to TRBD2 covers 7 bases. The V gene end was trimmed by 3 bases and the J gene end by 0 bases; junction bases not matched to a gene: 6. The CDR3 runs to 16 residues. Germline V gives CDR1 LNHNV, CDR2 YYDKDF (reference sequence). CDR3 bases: TGTGCCACCAGCAGGGAAAGACTAGCTAGCACAGATACGCAGTATTTT. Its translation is CATSRERLASTDTQYF.

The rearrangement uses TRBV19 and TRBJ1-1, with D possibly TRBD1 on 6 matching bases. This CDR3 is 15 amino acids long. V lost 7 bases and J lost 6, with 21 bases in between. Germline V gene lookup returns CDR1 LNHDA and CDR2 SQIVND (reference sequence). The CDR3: CASTSRPTGLAEAFF. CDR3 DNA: TGTGCCAGTACATCCCGCCCCACAGGGTTGGCTGAAGCTTTCTTT.

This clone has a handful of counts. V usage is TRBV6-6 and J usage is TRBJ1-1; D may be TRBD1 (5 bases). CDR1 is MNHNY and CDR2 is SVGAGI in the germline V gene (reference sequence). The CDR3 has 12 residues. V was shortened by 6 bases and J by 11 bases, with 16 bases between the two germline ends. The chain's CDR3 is CASRPGPFFAFF. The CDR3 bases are TGTGCCAGCAGACCGGGGCCATTTTTCGCTTTCTTT.

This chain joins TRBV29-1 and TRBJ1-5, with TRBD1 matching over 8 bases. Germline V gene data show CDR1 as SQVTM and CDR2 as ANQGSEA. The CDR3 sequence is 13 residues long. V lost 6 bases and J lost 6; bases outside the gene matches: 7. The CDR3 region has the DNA TGCAGCGTGGGACAGGCTGCCCGTCAGCCCCAGCATTTT. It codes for CSVGQAARQPQHF. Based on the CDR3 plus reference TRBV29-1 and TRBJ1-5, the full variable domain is SAVISQKPSRDICQRGTSLTIQCQVDSQVTMMFWYRQQPGQSLTLIATANQGSEATYESGFVIDKFPISRPNLTFSTLTVSNMSPEDSSIYLCSVGQAARQPQHFGDGTRLSIL.

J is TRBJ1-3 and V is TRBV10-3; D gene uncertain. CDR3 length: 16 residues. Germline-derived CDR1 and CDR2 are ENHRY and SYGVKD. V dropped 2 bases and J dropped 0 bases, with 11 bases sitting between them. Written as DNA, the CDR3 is TGTGCCATCAGTGAGGCGAAGGGCAGCTCTGGAAACACCATATATTTT. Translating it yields CAISEAKGSSGNTIYF.

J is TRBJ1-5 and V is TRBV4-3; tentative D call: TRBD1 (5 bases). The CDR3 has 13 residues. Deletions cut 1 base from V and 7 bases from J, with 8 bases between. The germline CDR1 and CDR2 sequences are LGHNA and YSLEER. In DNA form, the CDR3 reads TGCGCCAGCAGCCAAGGAGGGGAGCAGCCCCAGCATTTT. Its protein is CASSQGGEQPQHF.

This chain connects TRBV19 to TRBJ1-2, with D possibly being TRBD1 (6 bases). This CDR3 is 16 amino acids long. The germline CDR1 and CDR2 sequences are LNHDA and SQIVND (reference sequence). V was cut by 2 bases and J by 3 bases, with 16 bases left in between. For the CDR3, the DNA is TGTGCCAGTAGTATATGGCCAAGGGGGTCTGACTATGGCTACACCTTC. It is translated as CASSIWPRGSDYGYTF.

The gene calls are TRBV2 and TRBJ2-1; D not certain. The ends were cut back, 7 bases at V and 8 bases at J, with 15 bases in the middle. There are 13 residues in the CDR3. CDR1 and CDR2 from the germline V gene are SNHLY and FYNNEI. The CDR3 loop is CASINTTVDEQFF. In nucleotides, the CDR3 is TGTGCCAGCATTAACACAACGGTAGATGAGCAGTTCTTC. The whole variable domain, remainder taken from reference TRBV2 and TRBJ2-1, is EPEVTQTPSHQVTQMGQEVILRCVPISNHLYFYWYRQILGQKVEFLVSFYNNEISEKSEIFDDQFSVERPDGSNFTLKIRSTKLEDSAMYFCASINTTVDEQFFGPGTRLTVL.

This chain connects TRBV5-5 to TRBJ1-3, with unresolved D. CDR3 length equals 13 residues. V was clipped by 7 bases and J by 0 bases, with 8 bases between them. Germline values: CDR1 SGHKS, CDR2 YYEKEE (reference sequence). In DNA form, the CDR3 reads TGTGCCAGCTCCCTGGGCTCTGGAAACACCATATATTTT. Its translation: CASSLGSGNTIYF.

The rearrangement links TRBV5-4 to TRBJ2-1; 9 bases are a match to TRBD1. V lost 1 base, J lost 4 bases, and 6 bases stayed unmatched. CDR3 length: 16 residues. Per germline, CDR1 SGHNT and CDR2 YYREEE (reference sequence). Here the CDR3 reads CASSLPGQGSYNEQFF. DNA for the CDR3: TGTGCCAGCAGCTTGCCTGGACAGGGGTCTTACAATGAGCAGTTCTTC.

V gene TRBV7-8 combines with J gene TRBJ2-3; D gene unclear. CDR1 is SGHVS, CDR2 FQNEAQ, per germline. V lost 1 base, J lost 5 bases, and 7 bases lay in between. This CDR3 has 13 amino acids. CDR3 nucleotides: TGTGCCAGCAGCTTAGTGTTGGAAGATACGCAGTATTTT. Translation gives CASSLVLEDTQYF.

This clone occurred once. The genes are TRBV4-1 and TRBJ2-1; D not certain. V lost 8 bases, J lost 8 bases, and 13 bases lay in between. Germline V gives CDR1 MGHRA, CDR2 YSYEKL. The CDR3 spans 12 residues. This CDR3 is CASRSGSYEQFF. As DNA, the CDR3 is TGCGCCAGCCGCTCGGGCTCCTATGAGCAGTTCTTC.

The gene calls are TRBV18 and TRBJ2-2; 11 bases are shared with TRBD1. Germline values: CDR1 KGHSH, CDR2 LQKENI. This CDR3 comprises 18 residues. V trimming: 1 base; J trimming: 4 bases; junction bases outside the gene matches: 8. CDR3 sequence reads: CASSPLADRGLGTGELFF. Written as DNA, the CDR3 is TGTGCCAGCTCACCACTTGCGGACAGGGGGCTTGGCACCGGGGAGCTGTTTTTT.

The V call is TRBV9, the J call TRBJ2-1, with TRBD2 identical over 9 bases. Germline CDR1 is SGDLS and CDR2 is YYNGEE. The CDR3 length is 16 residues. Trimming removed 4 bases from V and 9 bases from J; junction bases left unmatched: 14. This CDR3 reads CASSPMSAGTSSEQFF. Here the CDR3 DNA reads TGTGCCAGCAGCCCTATGTCCGCCGGGACTAGCAGTGAGCAGTTCTTC.

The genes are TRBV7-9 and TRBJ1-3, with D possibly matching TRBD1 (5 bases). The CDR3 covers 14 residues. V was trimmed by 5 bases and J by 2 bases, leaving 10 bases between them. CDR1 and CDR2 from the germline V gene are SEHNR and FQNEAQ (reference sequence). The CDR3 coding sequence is TGTGCCAGCAGCCTCCAAGGGGCTGGAAACACCATATATTTT. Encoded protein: CASSLQGAGNTIYF.

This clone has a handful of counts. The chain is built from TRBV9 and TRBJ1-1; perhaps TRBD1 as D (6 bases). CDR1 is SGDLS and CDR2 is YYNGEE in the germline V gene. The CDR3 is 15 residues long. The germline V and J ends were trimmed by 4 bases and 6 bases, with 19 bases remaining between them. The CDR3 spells CASSPFGQLGSEAFF. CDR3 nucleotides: TGTGCCAGCAGCCCCTTCGGACAGTTGGGGTCTGAAGCTTTCTTT.

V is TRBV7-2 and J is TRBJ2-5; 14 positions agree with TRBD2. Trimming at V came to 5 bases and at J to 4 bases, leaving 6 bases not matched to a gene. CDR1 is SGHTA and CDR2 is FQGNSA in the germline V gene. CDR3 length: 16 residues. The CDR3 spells CASSPRLAGGRETQYF. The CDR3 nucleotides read TGTGCCAGCAGCCCCCGACTAGCGGGAGGGCGAGAGACCCAGTACTTC.

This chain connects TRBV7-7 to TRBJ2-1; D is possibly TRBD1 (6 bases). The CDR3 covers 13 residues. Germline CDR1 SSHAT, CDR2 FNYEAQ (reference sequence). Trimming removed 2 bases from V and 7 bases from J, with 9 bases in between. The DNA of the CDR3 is TGTGCCAGCAGCTTAAACAGGGCAAATGAGCAGTTCTTC. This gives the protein CASSLNRANEQFF.

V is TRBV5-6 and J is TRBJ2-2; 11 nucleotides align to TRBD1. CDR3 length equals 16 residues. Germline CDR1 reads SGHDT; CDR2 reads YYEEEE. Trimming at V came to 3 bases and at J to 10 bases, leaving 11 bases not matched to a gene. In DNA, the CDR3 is TGTGCCAGCAGCTCACTGGACAGGGGGCTTATTGAGGAGCTGTTTTTT. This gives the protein CASSSLDRGLIEELFF.

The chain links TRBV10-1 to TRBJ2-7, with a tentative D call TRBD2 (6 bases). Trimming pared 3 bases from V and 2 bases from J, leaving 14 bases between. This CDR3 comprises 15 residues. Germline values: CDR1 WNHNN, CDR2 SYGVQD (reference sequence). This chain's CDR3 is CASSEIRGNAYEQYF. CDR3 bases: TGCGCCAGCAGTGAAATCCGCGGGAACGCCTACGAGCAGTACTTC.